The present TCR beta chain was sequenced within a study of shared clonotypes between healthy human individuals. Study-level findings and limits: Relative to clonotypes present in all four donors, those not shared had lower generation probabilities. Sorted-subset sequencing, rarefaction showed, was incomplete despite large depth.

Remarks on this clone: Its cognate antigen is unknown.

Repertoires were generated with immunoSEQ multiplex PCR, while TCRdb's copy carries only in-frame clones and drops some. The table lists millions of clones, around 95% of them singletons. Germline CDR1 MNHEY, CDR2 SMNVEV (reference sequence). J was trimmed by 9 bases and V by 8 bases; bases with no gene match: 17. The CDR3 runs to 16 residues. The material sequenced was naive CD4+ T cells sorted from blood. Subset given: CD45RA+ positively selected. The rearrangement uses TRBV27 and TRBJ2-1, with 9 bases identical to TRBD1. This TCR came from a man younger than 35 in good health. The CDR3 DNA reads TGTGCCAGCCGTAGGGGGGGGACAGGGTTTGCGGGTGAGCAGTTCTTC. It encodes CASRRGGTGFAGEQFF.